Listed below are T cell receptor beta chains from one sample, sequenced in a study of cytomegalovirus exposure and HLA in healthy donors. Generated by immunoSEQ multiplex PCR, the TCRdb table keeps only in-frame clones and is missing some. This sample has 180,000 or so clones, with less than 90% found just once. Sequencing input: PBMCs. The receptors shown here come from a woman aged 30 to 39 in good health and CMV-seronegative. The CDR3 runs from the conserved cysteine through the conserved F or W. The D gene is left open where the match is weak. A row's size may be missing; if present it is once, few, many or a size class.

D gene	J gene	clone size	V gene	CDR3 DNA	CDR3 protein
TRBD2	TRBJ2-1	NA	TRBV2	TGTGCCAGCAGTGAATTGCGGGGGGAACACAATGAGCAGTTCTTC	CASSELRGEHNEQFF
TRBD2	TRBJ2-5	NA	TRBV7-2	TGTGCCAGCAGCCTTAACCTAGCGGGAGTTGGAGAGACCCAGTACTTC	CASSLNLAGVGETQYF
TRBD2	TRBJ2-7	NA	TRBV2	TGTGCCAGCAAACCAGCTAGCGGAGGCTCCTACGAGCAGTACTTC	CASKPASGGSYEQYF
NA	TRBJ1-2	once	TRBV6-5	TGTGCCAGCAGTTACTCGTTGGGAGTCTATGGCTACACCTTC	CASSYSLGVYGYTF
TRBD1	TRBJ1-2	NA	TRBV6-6	TGTGCCAGCAGAACAGGGGGATACGGCTACACCTTC	CASRTGGYGYTF
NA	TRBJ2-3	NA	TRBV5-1	TGCGCCAGCAGCCAGGGCTTTACAGATACGCAGTATTTT	CASSQGFTDTQYF
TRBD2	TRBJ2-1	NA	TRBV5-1	TGCGCCAGCAGCCGGTCAGGACTAGCGGGACTTAGAGCCTACAATGAGCAGTTCTTC	CASSRSGLAGLRAYNEQFF
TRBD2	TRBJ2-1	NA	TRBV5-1	TGCGCCAGCAGCTTGGAGGGTATAGCGGGAGGGATTGGTGATGAGCAGTTCTTC	CASSLEGIAGGIGDEQFF
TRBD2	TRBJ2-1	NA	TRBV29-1	TGCAGCGTCGCCGGGGGACTAGCGGGAGGGAATGAGCAGTTCTTC	CSVAGGLAGGNEQFF
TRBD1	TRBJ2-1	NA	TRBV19	TGTGCCAGTAGTATGGGACAGAGAACCTACAATGAGCAGTTCTTC	CASSMGQRTYNEQFF
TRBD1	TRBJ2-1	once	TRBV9	TGTGCCAGCAGCTCCCGGGACAGGGCCTACAATGAGCAGTTCTTC	CASSSRDRAYNEQFF
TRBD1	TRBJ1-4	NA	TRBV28	TGTGCCAGTCACAAACAGGGGAACGAAAAACTGTTTTTT	CASHKQGNEKLFF
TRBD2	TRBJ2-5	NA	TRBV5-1	TGCGCCAGCAGCTTAGCGGGAGGGGCCCAAGAGACCCAGTACTTC	CASSLAGGAQETQYF
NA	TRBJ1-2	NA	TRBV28	TGTGCCAGCAGTTTATACCCCCCGACAGGCAGCAACTATGGCTACACCTTC	CASSLYPPTGSNYGYTF
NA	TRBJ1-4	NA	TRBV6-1	TGTGCCAGCAGTGAAGTGAAGTCGGAGGAAAAACTGTTTTTT	CASSEVKSEEKLFF
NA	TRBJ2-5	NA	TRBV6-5	TGTGCCAGCACCCCAGGGGGGGAGACCCAGTACTTC	CASTPGGETQYF
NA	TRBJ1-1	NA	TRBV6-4	TGTGCCAGCAGTGACGGACGGGACTTCGACACTGAAGCTTTCTTT	CASSDGRDFDTEAFF
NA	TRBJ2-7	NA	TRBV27	TGTGCCAGCAGGACAGGCCCCAACGAGCAGTACTTC	CASRTGPNEQYF
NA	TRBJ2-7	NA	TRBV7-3	TGTGCCAGCAGCTTAATTGGCCCGACCGGGGGCTACGAGCAGTACTTC	CASSLIGPTGGYEQYF
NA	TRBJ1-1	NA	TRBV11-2	TGTGCCAGCAGCTTAGAGGGGGGTGGAACTGAAGCTTTCTTT	CASSLEGGGTEAFF